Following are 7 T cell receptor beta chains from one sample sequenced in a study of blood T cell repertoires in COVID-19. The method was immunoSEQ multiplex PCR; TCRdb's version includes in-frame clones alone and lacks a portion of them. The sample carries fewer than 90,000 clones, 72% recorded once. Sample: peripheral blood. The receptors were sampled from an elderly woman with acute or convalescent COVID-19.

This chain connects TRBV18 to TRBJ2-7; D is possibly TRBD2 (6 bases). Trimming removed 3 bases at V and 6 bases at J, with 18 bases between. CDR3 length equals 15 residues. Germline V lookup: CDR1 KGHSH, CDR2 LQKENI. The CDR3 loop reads CASSPIRELGTEQYF. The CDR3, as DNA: TGTGCCAGCTCACCGATACGGGAGCTGGGTACCGAGCAGTACTTC.

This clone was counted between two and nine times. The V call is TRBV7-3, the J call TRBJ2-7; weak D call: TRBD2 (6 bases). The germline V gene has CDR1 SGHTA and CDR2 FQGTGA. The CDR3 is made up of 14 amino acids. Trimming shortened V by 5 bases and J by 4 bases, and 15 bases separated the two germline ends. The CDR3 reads CASSPSGTSYEQYF. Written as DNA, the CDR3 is TGTGCCAGCAGCCCTTCCGGGACTTCTTACGAGCAGTACTTC.

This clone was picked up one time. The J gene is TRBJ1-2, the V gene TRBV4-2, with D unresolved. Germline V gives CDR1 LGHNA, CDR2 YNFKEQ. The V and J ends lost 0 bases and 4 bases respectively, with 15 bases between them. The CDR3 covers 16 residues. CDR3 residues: CASSQEAGTVLYGYTF. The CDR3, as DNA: TGTGCCAGCAGCCAAGAGGCAGGAACGGTCCTCTATGGCTACACCTTC.

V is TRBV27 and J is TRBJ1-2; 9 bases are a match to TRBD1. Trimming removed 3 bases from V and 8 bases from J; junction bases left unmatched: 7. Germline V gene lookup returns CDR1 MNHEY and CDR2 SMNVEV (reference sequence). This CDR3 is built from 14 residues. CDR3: CASSFYRQGGGYTF. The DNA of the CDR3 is TGTGCCAGCAGTTTCTATCGACAGGGGGGAGGCTACACCTTC.

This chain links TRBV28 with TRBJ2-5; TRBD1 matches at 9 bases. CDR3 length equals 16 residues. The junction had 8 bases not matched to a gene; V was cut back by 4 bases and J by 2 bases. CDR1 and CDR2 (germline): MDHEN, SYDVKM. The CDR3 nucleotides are TGTGCCAGCAGTTCCTACTCGGGACAGGGACAAGAGACCCAGTACTTC. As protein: CASSSYSGQGQETQYF.

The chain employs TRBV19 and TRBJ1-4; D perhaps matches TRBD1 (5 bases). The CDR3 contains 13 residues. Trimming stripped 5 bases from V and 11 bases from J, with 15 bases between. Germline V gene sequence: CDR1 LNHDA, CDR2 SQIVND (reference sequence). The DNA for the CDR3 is TGTGCCAGTAGTGACTCGGGACTCAAGAAACTGTTTTTT. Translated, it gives CASSDSGLKKLFF.

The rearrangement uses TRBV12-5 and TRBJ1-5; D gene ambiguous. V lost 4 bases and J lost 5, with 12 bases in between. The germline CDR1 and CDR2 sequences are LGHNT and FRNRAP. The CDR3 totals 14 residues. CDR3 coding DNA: TGTGCTAGTGGTTATCGTCCGGGTGATCAGCCCCAGCATTTT. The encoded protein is CASGYRPGDQPQHF.